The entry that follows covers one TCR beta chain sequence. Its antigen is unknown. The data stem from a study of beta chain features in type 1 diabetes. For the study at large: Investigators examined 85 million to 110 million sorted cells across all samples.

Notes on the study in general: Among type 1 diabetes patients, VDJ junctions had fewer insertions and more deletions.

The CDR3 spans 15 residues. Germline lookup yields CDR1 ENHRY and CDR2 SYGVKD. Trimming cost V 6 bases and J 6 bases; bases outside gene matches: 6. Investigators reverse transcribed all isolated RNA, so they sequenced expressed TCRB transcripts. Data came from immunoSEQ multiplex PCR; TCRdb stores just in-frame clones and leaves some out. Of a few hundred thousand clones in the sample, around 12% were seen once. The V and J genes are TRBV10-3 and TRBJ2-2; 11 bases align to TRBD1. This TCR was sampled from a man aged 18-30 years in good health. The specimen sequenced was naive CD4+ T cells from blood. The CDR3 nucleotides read TGTGCCATCAGCCTAGGGACAGGGGGGCCCGGGGAGCTGTTTTTT. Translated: CAISLGTGGPGELFF.